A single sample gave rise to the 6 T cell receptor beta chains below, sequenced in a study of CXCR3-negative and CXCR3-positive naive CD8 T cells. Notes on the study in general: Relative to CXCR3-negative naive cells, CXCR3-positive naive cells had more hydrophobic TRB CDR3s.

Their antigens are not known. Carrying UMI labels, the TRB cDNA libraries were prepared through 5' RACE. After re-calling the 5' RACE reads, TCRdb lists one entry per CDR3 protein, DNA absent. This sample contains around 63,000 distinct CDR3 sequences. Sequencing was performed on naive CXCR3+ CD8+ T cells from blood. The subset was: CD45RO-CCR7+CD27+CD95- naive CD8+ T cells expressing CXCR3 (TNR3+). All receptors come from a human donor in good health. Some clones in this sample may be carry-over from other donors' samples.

The CDR3 reads CASGSDGQLYNEQFF. This chain links TRBV27 with TRBJ2-1. CDR3 length: 15 amino acids. The germline V gene encodes CDR1 MNHEY and CDR2 SMNVEV (reference sequence).

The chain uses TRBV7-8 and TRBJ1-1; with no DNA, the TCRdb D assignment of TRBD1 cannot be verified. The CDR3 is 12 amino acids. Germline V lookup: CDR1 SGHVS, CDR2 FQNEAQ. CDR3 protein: CASSPGGAEAFF. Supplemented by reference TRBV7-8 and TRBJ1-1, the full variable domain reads GAGVSQSPRYKVAKRGQDVALRCDPISGHVSLFWYQQALGQGPEFLTYFQNEAQLDKSGLPSDRFFAERPEGSVSTLKIQRTQQEDSAVYLCASSPGGAEAFFGQGTRLTVV.

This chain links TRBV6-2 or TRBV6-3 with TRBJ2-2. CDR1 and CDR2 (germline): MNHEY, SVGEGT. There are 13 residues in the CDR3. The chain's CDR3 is CASSLYNTGELFF.

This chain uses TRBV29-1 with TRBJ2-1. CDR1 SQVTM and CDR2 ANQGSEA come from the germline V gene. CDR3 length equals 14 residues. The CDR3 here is CSVEPIEVCNEQFF.

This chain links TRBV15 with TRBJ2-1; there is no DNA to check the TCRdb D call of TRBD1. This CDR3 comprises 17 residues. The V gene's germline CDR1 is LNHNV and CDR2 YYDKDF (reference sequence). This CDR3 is CATSRGNGGILDNEQFF.

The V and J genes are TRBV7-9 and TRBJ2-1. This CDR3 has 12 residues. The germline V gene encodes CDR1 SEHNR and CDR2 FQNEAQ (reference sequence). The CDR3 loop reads CASSFEYNEQFF.